This T cell receptor beta chain appears in the sequencing data of a study of blood T cell repertoires in COVID-19. Study context: Acute and convalescent COVID-19 specimens originated in the United States, Italy and Spain. PBMCs, B-cell-depleted T cells, or T cells provided the cDNA or gDNA that made up the material.

The data were produced by immunoSEQ multiplex PCR, yet TCRdb's version contains in-frame clones alone and is incomplete. The sample has some 80,000 clones, 78% seen once. The source is a human donor in a cohort sampled during active COVID-19. Input material: peripheral blood.

CDR3 DNA: TGTGCCAGCAGCCGGGCCGGGACTAGCGGGGGCCTGTACAATGAGCAGTTCTTC. It yields the protein CASSRAGTSGGLYNEQFF. The V gene is TRBV7-6, the J gene TRBJ2-1, with 14 bases that match TRBD2. The CDR3 runs to 18 residues. The V segment lost 5 bases and the J segment 4 bases; nucleotides outside the gene matches: 10. The germline V gene has CDR1 SGHVS and CDR2 FNYEAQ.